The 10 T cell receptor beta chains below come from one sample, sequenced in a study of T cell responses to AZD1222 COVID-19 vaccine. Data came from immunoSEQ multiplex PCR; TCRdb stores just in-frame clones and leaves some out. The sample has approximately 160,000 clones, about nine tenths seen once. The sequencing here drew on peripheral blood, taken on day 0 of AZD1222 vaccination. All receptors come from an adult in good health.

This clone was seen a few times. CDR3 amino acids: CASNTGLGGYTF. As DNA, the CDR3 is TGTGCCAGTAATACGGGTTTGGGTGGCTACACCTTC. V and J are TRBV19 and TRBJ1-2; D is uncertain. Looked up from germline, CDR1 is LNHDA and CDR2 is SQIVND (reference sequence). The CDR3 totals 12 residues. Trimming stripped 7 bases from V and 7 bases from J, with 13 bases between.

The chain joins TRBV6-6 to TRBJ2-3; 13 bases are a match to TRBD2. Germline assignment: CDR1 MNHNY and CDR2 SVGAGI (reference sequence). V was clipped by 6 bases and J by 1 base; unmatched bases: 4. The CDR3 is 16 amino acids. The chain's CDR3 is CASRSGLAGGTDTQYF. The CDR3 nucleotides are TGTGCCAGCAGATCTGGACTAGCGGGAGGCACAGATACGCAGTATTTT.

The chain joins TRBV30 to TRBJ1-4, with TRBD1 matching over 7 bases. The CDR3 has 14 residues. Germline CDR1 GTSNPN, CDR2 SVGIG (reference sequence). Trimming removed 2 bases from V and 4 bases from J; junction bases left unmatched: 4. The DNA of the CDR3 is TGTGCCTGGAGTACACAGGGGCTTAATGAAAAACTGTTTTTT. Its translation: CAWSTQGLNEKLFF.

The CDR3 reads CASSITSFSPGEQYF. The CDR3 DNA reads as TGTGCCAGTAGTATTACTAGTTTTTCTCCCGGCGAGCAGTACTTC. The V call is TRBV19, the J call TRBJ2-7; D perhaps matches TRBD2 (5 bases). The CDR3 contains 15 residues. V shed 3 bases and J shed 6 bases, with 18 bases lying between them. CDR1 is LNHDA, CDR2 SQIVND, per germline (reference sequence).

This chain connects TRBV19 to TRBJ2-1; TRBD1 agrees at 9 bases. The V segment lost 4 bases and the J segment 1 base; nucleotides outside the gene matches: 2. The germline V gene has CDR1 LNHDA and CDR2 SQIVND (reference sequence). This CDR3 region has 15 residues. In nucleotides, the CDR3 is TGTGCCAGTAGTACACAGGGGGCGTCCTACAATGAGCAGTTCTTC. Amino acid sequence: CASSTQGASYNEQFF.

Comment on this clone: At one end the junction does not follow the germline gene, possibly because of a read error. The CDR3 sequence is CSASPGLAGVF. The CDR3 region has the DNA TGCAGTGCTAGTCCGGGACTAGCGGGGGTCTTC. This sequence joins TRBV20-1 and TRBJ2-7, with TRBD2 matching over 14 bases. Germline V CDR1 and CDR2: DFQATT, SNEGSKA (reference sequence). This CDR3 has 11 amino acids.

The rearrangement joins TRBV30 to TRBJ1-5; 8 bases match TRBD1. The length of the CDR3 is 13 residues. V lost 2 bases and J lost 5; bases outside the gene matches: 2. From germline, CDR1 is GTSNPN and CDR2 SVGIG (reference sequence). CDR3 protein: CAWSPDRDQPQHF. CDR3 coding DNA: TGTGCCTGGAGTCCGGACAGGGATCAGCCCCAGCATTTT.

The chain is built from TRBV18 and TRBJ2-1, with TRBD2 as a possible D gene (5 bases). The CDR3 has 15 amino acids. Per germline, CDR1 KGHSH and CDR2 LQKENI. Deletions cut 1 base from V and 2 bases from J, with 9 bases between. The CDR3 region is CASSPLGSTYNEQFF. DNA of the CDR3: TGTGCCAGCTCACCACTTGGGAGTACCTACAATGAGCAGTTCTTC.

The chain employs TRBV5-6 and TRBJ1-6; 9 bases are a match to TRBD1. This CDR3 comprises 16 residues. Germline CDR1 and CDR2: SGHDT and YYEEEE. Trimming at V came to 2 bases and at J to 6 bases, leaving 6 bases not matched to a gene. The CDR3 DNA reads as TGTGCCAGCAGCTTCCGGGACAGGGAGTCTAATTCACCCCTCCACTTT. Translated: CASSFRDRESNSPLHF.

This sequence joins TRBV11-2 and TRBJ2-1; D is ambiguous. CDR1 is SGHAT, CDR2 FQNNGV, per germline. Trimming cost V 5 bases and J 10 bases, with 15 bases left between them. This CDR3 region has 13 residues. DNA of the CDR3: TGTGCCAGCAGCCCTTCCCTAGGTCCGGAGCAGTTCTTC. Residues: CASSPSLGPEQFF.